The 2 T cell receptor beta chains below all came from one sample that was sequenced in a study of blood T cell repertoires in COVID-19. Clones were read by immunoSEQ multiplex PCR, and TCRdb kept only the in-frame ones, dropping some. The sample records tens of thousands of clones, around four fifths being singletons. What was sequenced was peripheral blood. The receptors were gathered from a middle-aged man with active or convalescent COVID-19.

V gene TRBV7-3 combines with J gene TRBJ2-7; no definite D call. From germline, CDR1 is SGHTA and CDR2 FQGTGA. V shed 5 bases and J shed 7 bases, with 9 bases lying between them. The CDR3 loop spans 11 amino acids. The DNA for the CDR3 is TGTGCCAGCAGCCAGTCGGAGGAGCAGTACTTC. This sequence encodes CASSQSEEQYF.

The V call is TRBV12-5, the J call TRBJ2-5; D is possibly TRBD2 (5 bases). The CDR3 is made up of 15 amino acids. Germline V gene data show CDR1 as LGHNT and CDR2 as FRNRAP. V lost 0 bases, J lost 4 bases, and 12 bases lay in between. In DNA form, the CDR3 reads TGTGCTAGTGGTTTGGTAACTAGTTCCGGAGAGACCCAGTACTTC. Translated, it gives CASGLVTSSGETQYF.